Each of the 8 T cell receptor beta chains below was sequenced from the same sample in a study of immune evolution from preneoplasia to lung adenocarcinoma. The data were produced by immunoSEQ multiplex PCR, yet TCRdb's version contains in-frame clones alone and is incomplete. The sample shows 7,600 or so clones, 79% of them seen only once. Material for sequencing was FFPE adjacent normal lung tissue. These receptors were obtained from a person aged 55-85 years with lung adenocarcinoma.

The CDR3 is CASSEQGQVNQPQHF. The DNA of the CDR3 is TGTGCCAGCAGTGAACAGGGACAGGTCAATCAGCCCCAGCATTTT. The chain joins TRBV2 to TRBJ1-5, with TRBD1 matching over 8 bases. CDR1 SNHLY and CDR2 FYNNEI come from the germline V gene. The CDR3 loop spans 15 amino acids. J lost 3 bases, V lost 2 bases, and 3 bases had no gene match. Complete variable domain (other parts from reference TRBV2 and TRBJ1-5): EPEVTQTPSHQVTQMGQEVILRCVPISNHLYFYWYRQILGQKVEFLVSFYNNEISEKSEIFDDQFSVERPDGSNFTLKIRSTKLEDSAMYFCASSEQGQVNQPQHFGDGTRLSIL.

This CDR3 is CASSSWGTTLGYTF. The CDR3 DNA sequence: TGTGCCAGCAGTTCGTGGGGGACTACCCTTGGCTACACCTTC. The chain carries TRBV6-5 and TRBJ1-2, with D tentatively TRBD1 (5 bases). V was trimmed by 4 bases and J by 7 bases, leaving 16 bases between them. Germline V gives CDR1 MNHEY, CDR2 SVGAGI. The CDR3 has 14 amino acids.

The chain carries TRBV28 and TRBJ1-5; 9 bases fit TRBD1. J lost 0 bases, V lost 4 bases, and 10 bases had no gene match. Germline V CDR1 and CDR2: MDHEN, SYDVKM. The CDR3 loop spans 18 amino acids. The CDR3 sequence: CASSSWTGASSSNQPQHF. As DNA, the CDR3 is TGTGCCAGCAGTTCCTGGACAGGGGCGAGTTCTAGCAATCAGCCCCAGCATTTT.

The chain recombines TRBV7-9 with TRBJ2-1, with D tentatively TRBD1 (6 bases). Germline CDR1 reads SEHNR; CDR2 reads FQNEAQ (reference sequence). The CDR3 is 14 amino acids. Trimming took 4 bases from V and 6 from J, leaving 13 bases between them. In nucleotides, the CDR3 is TGTGCCAGCAGCTGGAGGACAGATAGCAATGAGCAGTTCTTC. Translated: CASSWRTDSNEQFF.

V and J are TRBV6-5 and TRBJ1-1, with TRBD1 as a possible D gene (6 bases). The germline gives CDR1 MNHEY, CDR2 SVGAGI. V dropped 4 bases and J dropped 3 bases, with 12 bases sitting between them. The CDR3 covers 14 residues. The CDR3 nucleotides read TGTGCCAGCAGTTTAGCGGGGGCGGACACTGAAGCTTTCTTT. It encodes CASSLAGADTEAFF.

The V call is TRBV28, the J call TRBJ1-5, with 10 bases lining up with TRBD1. Per the germline V gene, CDR1 is MDHEN and CDR2 is SYDVKM. V was pared by 5 bases and J by 4 bases, with 2 bases of the junction left unmatched. The CDR3 runs 14 residues. In DNA form, the CDR3 reads TGTGCCAGCAGTCCGGGACAGGGGAATCAGCCCCAGCATTTT. Translated: CASSPGQGNQPQHF.

The CDR3 protein is CASSPHSGAYNEQFF. The CDR3 coding sequence is TGTGCCAGCAGCCCGCATAGCGGGGCCTACAATGAGCAGTTCTTC. The gene calls are TRBV11-3 and TRBJ2-1; 8 positions match TRBD2. The CDR3 has 15 residues. The germline V gene encodes CDR1 SGHNT and CDR2 YENEEA. V dropped 5 bases and J dropped 2; count of bases not matched to a gene: 5.

This clone was seen just once. The chain links TRBV27 to TRBJ2-7; the D gene could be TRBD1 or TRBD2 (5 bases each). There are 14 residues in the CDR3. Trimming took off 2 bases at V and 3 bases at J, with 11 bases between the two ends. Germline CDR1 and CDR2: MNHEY and SMNVEV (reference sequence). As DNA, the CDR3 is TGTGCCAGCAGTTTAAGGGGCGGGTACTACGAGCAGTACTTC. This codes for CASSLRGGYYEQYF.